The 29 T cell receptor beta chains below all came from one sample that was sequenced in a study of blood T cell repertoires in COVID-19. Here immunoSEQ multiplex PCR was the method, and the copy in TCRdb shows in-frame clones only, minus some. The sample yields under 60,000 clones, approximately 87% seen once. Material for sequencing was peripheral blood. Receptors were obtained from a human donor in a cohort sampled during active COVID-19.

J is TRBJ2-7 and V is TRBV20-1; D possibly corresponds to TRBD1 (8 bases). This CDR3 comprises 13 residues. Germline CDR1 reads DFQATT; CDR2 reads SNEGSKA (reference sequence). V was cut by 6 bases and J by 7 bases, with 19 bases left in between. CDR3 loop: CSASLHRGGEQYF. The DNA for the CDR3 is TGCAGTGCCAGTCTTCACAGGGGGGGAGAGCAGTACTTC.

The chain uses TRBV6-5 and TRBJ2-7; D unclear. The ends were cut back, 6 bases at V and 0 bases at J, with 9 bases in the middle. CDR3 length equals 13 residues. The germline gives CDR1 MNHEY, CDR2 SVGAGI. The CDR3 nucleotides read TGTGCCAGCAGAACACCAGTCTCCTACGAGCAGTACTTC. The encoded protein is CASRTPVSYEQYF.

This chain links TRBV18 with TRBJ2-7; maybe TRBD1 (5 bases). V was cut by 4 bases and J by 3 bases, with 10 bases left in between. The CDR3 contains 13 residues. Germline assignment: CDR1 KGHSH and CDR2 LQKENI. The CDR3 spells CASSRQTFYEQYF. The DNA of the CDR3 is TGTGCCAGCTCACGACAGACCTTCTACGAGCAGTACTTC.

The V call is TRBV5-1, the J call TRBJ2-7, with 8 bases identical to TRBD1. Germline V gene lookup returns CDR1 SGHRS and CDR2 YFSETQ. This CDR3 contains 13 residues. The V and J ends lost 2 bases and 2 bases, in that order; junction bases with no gene match: 0. The CDR3 coding sequence is TGCGCCAGCAGCTTACAGGGGGCCTACGAGCAGTACTTC. It specifies CASSLQGAYEQYF.

The chain employs TRBV10-3 and TRBJ2-3, with 10 bases that match TRBD2. Germline V lookup: CDR1 ENHRY, CDR2 SYGVKD. V lost 2 bases and J lost 6; bases outside the gene matches: 5. The CDR3 runs to 15 residues. The CDR3 DNA reads TGTGCCATCAGTGAGGCTAGCGGGGGCTCCGATACGCAGTATTTT. It is translated as CAISEASGGSDTQYF.

The chain carries TRBV11-2 and TRBJ2-3; 8 nucleotides line up with TRBD1. Germline-derived CDR1 and CDR2 are SGHAT and FQNNGV. V shed 5 bases and J 2 bases; nucleotides not matched to a gene: 9. The CDR3 totals 16 residues. CDR3 amino acids: CASSGRQGQNTDTQYF. CDR3 in DNA: TGTGCCAGCAGCGGACGACAGGGGCAGAACACAGATACGCAGTATTTT.

J is TRBJ2-7 and V is TRBV7-9, with 10 bases aligning to TRBD1. The CDR3 loop spans 15 amino acids. The junction had 5 bases not matched to a gene; V was cut back by 5 bases and J by 1 base. Looked up from germline, CDR1 is SEHNR and CDR2 is FQNEAQ (reference sequence). The CDR3 nucleotides are TGTGCCAGCAGCCCCGGACAGGGGGATTCCTACGAGCAGTACTTC. It specifies CASSPGQGDSYEQYF.

V usage is TRBV5-4 and J usage is TRBJ2-5; the match to TRBD1 covers 9 bases. The CDR3 extends over 14 amino acids. V gave up 5 bases and J gave up 7 bases; unmatched junction bases: 9. Germline CDR1 is SGHNT and CDR2 is YYREEE (reference sequence). The CDR3: CASSAGQGRGTQYF. The DNA of the CDR3 is TGTGCCAGCAGTGCGGGACAGGGACGAGGGACCCAGTACTTC.

The rearrangement uses TRBV9 and TRBJ1-3; 7 bases align to TRBD1. CDR1 is SGDLS and CDR2 is YYNGEE in the germline V gene. CDR3 length: 13 amino acids. J lost 8 bases, V lost 3 bases, and 5 bases had no gene match. CDR3: CASSATGTHTIYF. The CDR3 nucleotides are TGTGCCAGCAGCGCGACAGGGACGCACACCATATATTTT.

The J gene is TRBJ2-5, the V gene TRBV28; the D gene is possibly TRBD2 (5 bases). The V gene lost 6 bases and the J gene lost 0 bases, with 8 bases spanning the gap. CDR1 and CDR2 (germline): MDHEN, SYDVKM. The CDR3 sequence is 13 residues long. The CDR3 loop is CASSSGDQETQYF. CDR3 in DNA: TGTGCCAGCAGCTCCGGGGACCAAGAGACCCAGTACTTC.

This chain uses TRBV5-1 with TRBJ2-1, with 15 nucleotides matching TRBD2. Trimming at V came to 5 bases and at J to 1 base, leaving 7 bases not matched to a gene. Germline lookup yields CDR1 SGHRS and CDR2 YFSETQ. The CDR3 covers 18 residues. CDR3: CASRTGLAGGLSYNEQFF. CDR3 nucleotides: TGCGCCAGCAGGACGGGACTAGCGGGGGGTCTGTCCTACAATGAGCAGTTCTTC.

The chain carries TRBV3-1 (or the pseudogene TRBV3-2) and TRBJ1-2; D not resolved. Germline lookup yields CDR1 LGHDT and CDR2 YNNKEL (reference sequence). V dropped 0 bases and J dropped 8 bases, with 22 bases sitting between them. The CDR3 loop spans 17 amino acids. The CDR3 DNA reads TGTGCCAGCAGCCAAGATCCTGGCGCCGGATTTCGAGGGGGCTACACCTTC. Translation gives CASSQDPGAGFRGGYTF.

The chain recombines TRBV19 with TRBJ2-3; TRBD2 matches at 8 bases. J gave up 6 bases and V 1 base, and 0 bases lay outside the gene matches. The germline V gene has CDR1 LNHDA and CDR2 SQIVND (reference sequence). This CDR3 has 13 amino acids. CDR3 in DNA: TGTGCCAGTAGTATAGCGGGGGGGGATACGCAGTATTTT. It yields the protein CASSIAGGDTQYF.

V is TRBV7-2 and J is TRBJ2-7, with D perhaps TRBD2 (6 bases). The germline CDR1 and CDR2 sequences are SGHTA and FQGNSA. Trimming took 0 bases from V and 4 from J, leaving 13 bases between them. The CDR3 is 15 amino acids. The CDR3 here is CASSLAWGVRYEQYF. DNA of the CDR3: TGTGCCAGCAGCTTAGCGTGGGGGGTACGGTACGAGCAGTACTTC.

This chain joins TRBV6-1 and TRBJ1-3, with TRBD1 matching 7 bases. The CDR3 extends over 19 amino acids. In germline, CDR1 is MNHNS, CDR2 SASEGT. With 3 bases clipped from V and 4 bases from J, the junction kept 18 bases outside the gene matches. Here the CDR3 DNA reads TGTGCCAGCAGTGATCGCACCGGGACAGCGTACAGGGTCGGAAACACCATATATTTT. Protein product: CASSDRTGTAYRVGNTIYF.

This clone appeared a single time. The rearrangement joins TRBV7-9 to TRBJ1-4; 9 bases align to TRBD1. V shed 4 bases and J 4 bases; nucleotides not matched to a gene: 4. In germline, CDR1 is SEHNR, CDR2 FQNEAQ (reference sequence). The CDR3 is made up of 15 amino acids. The CDR3 sequence is CASSSGTGYNEKLFF. The CDR3 DNA follows: TGTGCCAGCAGCTCCGGGACAGGGTATAATGAAAAACTGTTTTTT.

A few counts support this clone. CDR3 amino acids: CASSLDQGNYGYTF. CDR3 sequence (DNA): TGTGCCAGCAGCTTAGATCAGGGAAACTATGGCTACACCTTC. The chain has TRBV11-2 and TRBJ1-2, with D perhaps TRBD1 (5 bases). V lost 0 bases and J 2 bases, leaving 7 bases between the germline ends. This CDR3 is 14 amino acids long. Germline CDR1 reads SGHAT; CDR2 reads FQNNGV.

The rearrangement joins TRBV24-1 to TRBJ1-1, with a weak D call TRBD1 (6 bases). V dropped 7 bases and J dropped 3 bases, with 17 bases sitting between them. Germline V lookup: CDR1 KGHDR, CDR2 SFDVKD. The CDR3 spans 15 residues. The CDR3 spells CATSPRGAGDTEAFF. In DNA, the CDR3 is TGTGCCACCAGCCCCCGGGGGGCGGGGGACACTGAAGCTTTCTTT.

The chain joins TRBV4-2 to TRBJ2-2; 9 bases fit TRBD2. V lost 4 bases to trimming and J lost 5 bases; unmatched junction nucleotides: 8. Germline loops: CDR1 LGHNA, CDR2 YNFKEQ. This CDR3 spans 16 amino acids. The CDR3 DNA reads TGTGCCAGCAGCCCCTTCGGCGGGGGGGAGACCGGGGAGCTGTTTTTT. Translated, it gives CASSPFGGGETGELFF.

The chain is built from TRBV6-5 and TRBJ2-3; a weak D match, TRBD2 (6 bases). The CDR3 covers 12 residues. Trimming removed 8 bases from V and 6 bases from J, with 12 bases in between. The germline V gene has CDR1 MNHEY and CDR2 SVGAGI. The CDR3 DNA reads TGTGCCAGCTGGAAGCTAGCGGATACGCAGTATTTT. Protein: CASWKLADTQYF.

This clone was observed a few times. V is TRBV11-2 and J is TRBJ1-2; the D gene is possibly TRBD1 (6 bases). Per the germline V gene, CDR1 is SGHAT and CDR2 is FQNNGV. Trimming took off 0 bases at V and 2 bases at J, with 10 bases between the two ends. The CDR3 is 15 amino acids. CDR3 region: CASSLEGAANYGYTF. CDR3 nucleotide sequence: TGTGCCAGCAGCTTAGAGGGGGCAGCAAACTATGGCTACACCTTC.

This chain uses TRBV6-1 with TRBJ1-1; 11 bases agree with TRBD1. The CDR3 is made up of 15 amino acids. Germline V lookup: CDR1 MNHNS, CDR2 SASEGT. Trimming removed 0 bases from V and 5 bases from J; junction bases left unmatched: 2. CDR3 loop: CASSEAGTGGTEAFF. The CDR3 DNA reads as TGTGCCAGCAGTGAAGCCGGGACAGGGGGGACTGAAGCTTTCTTT.

The V call is TRBV15, the J call TRBJ2-6, with TRBD1 matching over 7 bases. This CDR3 comprises 19 residues. J was trimmed by 0 bases and V by 1 base; bases with no gene match: 9. From germline, CDR1 is LNHNV and CDR2 YYDKDF (reference sequence). The CDR3 coding sequence is TGTGCCACCAGCAGAGTTCTCGGGACAGCTAACTCTGGGGCCAACGTCCTGACTTTC. The encoded protein is CATSRVLGTANSGANVLTF.

The chain links TRBV6-5 to TRBJ2-7; 10 bases are shared with TRBD1. V was pared by 7 bases and J by 1 base, with 4 bases of the junction left unmatched. CDR3 size: 14 residues. Germline lookup yields CDR1 MNHEY and CDR2 SVGAGI. CDR3 residues: CASTGTGESYEQYF. DNA of the CDR3: TGTGCCAGCACTGGGACAGGGGAATCCTACGAGCAGTACTTC.

J is TRBJ2-2 and V is TRBV27; 8 bases line up with TRBD1. Germline CDR1 MNHEY, CDR2 SMNVEV (reference sequence). With V trimmed by 6 bases and J by 7 bases, 19 bases remained unmatched. The CDR3 has 18 residues. CDR3 in amino acids: CASSAKHLRDRKGGELFF. The CDR3 DNA is TGTGCCAGCAGCGCTAAGCACCTCCGGGACAGGAAGGGCGGGGAGCTGTTTTTT.

The chain is built from TRBV6-4 and TRBJ2-3; 10 bases line up with TRBD2. The V segment lost 6 bases and the J segment 0 bases; nucleotides outside the gene matches: 9. This CDR3 has 17 amino acids. Germline CDR1 and CDR2: MRHNA and SNTAGT. The CDR3 here is CASRERGGPTSTDTQYF. The DNA of the CDR3 is TGTGCCAGCAGAGAGCGGGGGGGCCCAACTAGCACAGATACGCAGTATTTT.

The chain joins TRBV24-1 to TRBJ2-5; possible D gene TRBD1, 5 bases. The V gene lost 0 bases and the J gene lost 5 bases, with 15 bases spanning the gap. Per germline, CDR1 KGHDR and CDR2 SFDVKD. There are 16 residues in the CDR3. The CDR3 sequence: CATSDLSAGLLETQYF. The CDR3 DNA follows: TGTGCCACCAGTGATTTGAGCGCAGGGTTGTTGGAGACCCAGTACTTC.

This sequence joins TRBV6-6 and TRBJ1-1; D is unresolved. V lost 4 bases to trimming and J lost 1 base, with 10 bases between them. Germline-derived CDR1 and CDR2 are MNHNY and SVGAGI (reference sequence). This CDR3 is 14 amino acids long. Here the CDR3 DNA reads TGTGCCAGCAGTTCAGAGGGAACGAACACTGAAGCTTTCTTT. Translated, it gives CASSSEGTNTEAFF.

This chain uses TRBV7-2 with TRBJ1-6; 8 positions match TRBD1. V was clipped by 6 bases and J by 8 bases; unmatched bases: 15. The CDR3 consists of 17 residues. In germline, CDR1 is SGHTA, CDR2 FQGNSA. CDR3 DNA sequence: TGTGCCAGCAGACTACAATCTACAGGGGGTAAGGATTCACCCCTCCACTTT. It yields the protein CASRLQSTGGKDSPLHF.